This record looks at one TCR beta chain sequence and its context. The data were taken from a study of blood T cell repertoires in COVID-19. Study-wide background: Both acute and convalescent COVID-19 samples were obtained from the United States, Italy and Spain. T cells, B-cell-depleted T cells, or PBMCs provided the cDNA or gDNA that served as material.

CDR1 is SGHRS, CDR2 YFSETQ, per germline. Trimming took 0 bases from V and 1 from J, leaving 5 bases between them. This CDR3 has 14 residues. Authors' methods: Amplifying reference gene primers gave estimates of nucleated cell counts. The data were produced by immunoSEQ multiplex PCR, yet TCRdb's version contains in-frame clones alone and is incomplete. The V and J calls and clone size come from that table; D and trimming were worked out from the DNA. The table shows 55,000 to 80,000 clones, with over 70% occurring only once. The chain couples TRBV5-1 to TRBJ1-5; D is unclear. The TCR was taken from a middle-aged man with active COVID-19. Sequencing used peripheral blood. The CDR3 loop is CASSLDGSNQPQHF. As DNA, the CDR3 is TGCGCCAGCAGCTTGGACGGGAGCAATCAGCCCCAGCATTTT. The full variable domain, completed using reference TRBV5-1 and TRBJ1-5, is KAGVTQTPRYLIKTRGQQVTLSCSPISGHRSVSWYQQTPGQGLQFLFEYFSETQRNKGNFPGRFSGRQFSNSRSEMNVSTLELGDSALYLCASSLDGSNQPQHFGDGTRLSIL.